One and the same sample provided the 14 T cell receptor beta chains below, sequenced in a study of blood T cell repertoires in COVID-19 (dated by TCRdb to about 2020). Library prep was done by the immunoSEQ multiplex PCR assay. The table was pulled from immuneACCESS by TCRdb, which kept in-frame rearrangements only. Such tables lose some clones; where checked, under half of the loss comes from unresolved V genes, and the rest has no known cause. For this sample the table gives approximately 100,000 clones, of which roughly 82% were detected only once. The ten most abundant clones make up 11% of the sample. Sequencing was done on a sample of peripheral blood. These receptor sequences come from a man in his sixties or seventies with active or convalescent COVID-19.

The V gene is TRBV6-5, the J gene TRBJ1-1, with TRBD1 matching 9 bases. Trimming at V came to 6 bases and at J to 1 base, leaving 6 bases not matched to a gene. Germline V gene data show CDR1 as MNHEY and CDR2 as SVGAGI. The CDR3 sequence is 15 residues long. DNA of the CDR3: TGTGCCAGCAGACCACCGACAGGGGGGAACACTGAAGCTTTCTTT. Translation: CASRPPTGGNTEAFF.

This sequence joins TRBV5-5 and TRBJ2-7, with D perhaps matching TRBD2 (5 bases). Germline V gene lookup returns CDR1 SGHKS and CDR2 YYEKEE (reference sequence). The V and J ends lost 2 bases and 5 bases respectively, with 14 bases between them. This CDR3 spans 14 amino acids. As DNA, the CDR3 is TGTGCCAGCAGCTTTATCGCATTGAGGGACGAGCAGTACTTC. Its translation is CASSFIALRDEQYF.

This rearrangement joins TRBV27 to TRBJ1-2; D might be TRBD1 (6 bases). Germline loops: CDR1 MNHEY, CDR2 SMNVEV (reference sequence). There are 13 residues in the CDR3. Trimming took 5 bases from V and 5 from J, leaving 12 bases between them. CDR3: CASSQGDIYGYTF. The CDR3 DNA follows: TGTGCCAGCAGTCAAGGGGACATTTATGGCTACACCTTC.

The gene calls are TRBV27 and TRBJ1-4; a possible D gene is TRBD1 (6 bases). The CDR3 is made up of 16 amino acids. Trimming stripped 6 bases from V and 7 bases from J, with 21 bases between. Germline CDR1 and CDR2: MNHEY and SMNVEV (reference sequence). CDR3 loop: CASRPGAVLKTEKLFF. CDR3 nucleotides: TGTGCCAGCAGACCAGGGGCCGTACTAAAAACTGAAAAACTGTTTTTT.

V and J are TRBV11-2 and TRBJ2-7, with 7 bases fitting TRBD1. V gave up 2 bases and J gave up 4 bases; unmatched junction bases: 14. Germline V gives CDR1 SGHAT, CDR2 FQNNGV. The CDR3 spans 17 residues. The CDR3 bases are TGTGCCAGCAGCTTAACGGACCTCTCGACAGGGCATTACGAGCAGTACTTC. Amino acid sequence: CASSLTDLSTGHYEQYF.

The rearrangement joins TRBV3-1 (or the pseudogene TRBV3-2) to TRBJ2-1; TRBD1 might be the D (6 bases). V gave up 3 bases and J gave up 2 bases, with 8 bases separating them. From germline, CDR1 is LGHDT and CDR2 YNNKEL (reference sequence). This CDR3 is 14 amino acids long. As DNA, the CDR3 is TGTGCCAGCAGCCACAGGGGCACCTACAATGAGCAGTTCTTC. The encoded protein is CASSHRGTYNEQFF.

This clone was seen once. V and J are TRBV5-1 and TRBJ2-3; 9 bases agree with TRBD2. The CDR3 sequence is 16 residues long. Per the germline V gene, CDR1 is SGHRS and CDR2 is YFSETQ. Trimming cost V 2 bases and J 2 bases; bases outside gene matches: 6. Here the CDR3 reads CASSFTGTSSTDTQYF. The CDR3 region has the DNA TGCGCCAGCAGCTTCACCGGGACTAGCTCCACAGATACGCAGTATTTT. Looking up the rest from reference TRBV5-1 and TRBJ2-3 gives the full variable domain: KAGVTQTPRYLIKTRGQQVTLSCSPISGHRSVSWYQQTPGQGLQFLFEYFSETQRNKGNFPGRFSGRQFSNSRSEMNVSTLELGDSALYLCASSFTGTSSTDTQYFGPGTRLTVL.

The genes are TRBV24-1 and TRBJ2-1; TRBD2 might be the D (5 bases). The ends were cut back, 4 bases at V and 5 bases at J, with 14 bases in the middle. CDR3 length equals 15 residues. Germline assignment: CDR1 KGHDR and CDR2 SFDVKD. The DNA for the CDR3 is TGTGCCACCAGTGACCCGACTACTAGAAACAATGAGCAGTTCTTC. Protein: CATSDPTTRNNEQFF.

The chain employs TRBV30 and TRBJ1-3; no definite D call. This CDR3 has 12 amino acids. V lost 3 bases and J lost 2, with 5 bases in between. Germline CDR1 is GTSNPN and CDR2 is SVGIG (reference sequence). CDR3 nucleotides: TGTGCCTGGAGCCGGGCTGGAAACACCATATATTTT. Encoded protein: CAWSRAGNTIYF.

This rearrangement joins TRBV3-1 (or the pseudogene TRBV3-2) to TRBJ2-5, with 9 bases aligning to TRBD2. This CDR3 has 18 residues. J gave up 7 bases and V 1 base, and 16 bases lay outside the gene matches. CDR1 is LGHDT, CDR2 YNNKEL, per germline (reference sequence). The CDR3 sequence is CASSQGVGLAGKPGTQYF. CDR3 DNA sequence: TGTGCCAGCAGCCAAGGTGTCGGCCTAGCGGGGAAACCGGGGACCCAGTACTTC.

V gene TRBV7-6 combines with J gene TRBJ2-1; D perhaps matches TRBD2 (6 bases). V shed 5 bases and J shed 8 bases, with 13 bases lying between them. The length of the CDR3 is 13 residues. In germline, CDR1 is SGHVS, CDR2 FNYEAQ. DNA for the CDR3: TGTGCCAGCAGCCGCCCTGGGGAGGATGAGCAGTTCTTC. As protein: CASSRPGEDEQFF.

This chain links TRBV6-2 or TRBV6-3 with TRBJ1-2; 7 bases agree with TRBD1. The germline V gene has CDR1 MNHEY and CDR2 SVGEGT. The CDR3 consists of 14 residues. The trim removed 5 bases at V and 4 bases at J, leaving 7 bases unmatched. CDR3 amino acids: CASSRPGTVYGYTF. The CDR3 bases are TGTGCCAGCAGTAGACCCGGGACAGTCTATGGCTACACCTTC.

V gene TRBV6-5 combines with J gene TRBJ2-3; 8 bases agree with TRBD2. Germline assignment: CDR1 MNHEY and CDR2 SVGAGI. With V trimmed by 7 bases and J by 0 bases, 3 bases remained unmatched. CDR3 size: 14 residues. This CDR3 reads CASKLAASTDTQYF. The CDR3 region has the DNA TGTGCCAGCAAACTAGCGGCCAGCACAGATACGCAGTATTTT.

This chain joins TRBV5-1 and TRBJ2-5; the match to TRBD2 covers 11 bases. The CDR3 loop spans 17 amino acids. The V gene end was trimmed by 1 base and the J gene end by 4 bases; junction bases not matched to a gene: 9. Germline CDR1 is SGHRS and CDR2 is YFSETQ. The CDR3 sequence: CASSLFSGGASLETQYF. CDR3 in DNA: TGCGCCAGCAGCTTGTTTAGCGGGGGGGCCTCTTTAGAGACCCAGTACTTC. The full variable domain, in which reference TRBV5-1 and TRBJ2-5 provide the parts outside the CDR3, is KAGVTQTPRYLIKTRGQQVTLSCSPISGHRSVSWYQQTPGQGLQFLFEYFSETQRNKGNFPGRFSGRQFSNSRSEMNVSTLELGDSALYLCASSLFSGGASLETQYFGPGTRLLVL.